This T cell receptor beta chain came from a study of technical replicates of blood from a few donors. The assay was immunoSEQ multiplex PCR, and TCRdb's table has in-frame clones only and misses some. Of about 82,000 clones in the sample, 85% to 95% were seen once. The V gene end was trimmed by 6 bases and the J gene end by 5 bases; junction bases not matched to a gene: 6. The CDR3 totals 15 residues. CDR1 and CDR2 (germline): SGHVS, FNYEAQ. The sequence was collected from a human donor in good health. Sequenced input: T cells isolated from PBMCs. This chain connects TRBV7-6 to TRBJ2-1; 11 nucleotides align to TRBD2. CDR3 sequence reads: CASRTGTSGDNEQFF. For the CDR3, the DNA is TGTGCCAGCAGAACCGGGACTAGCGGAGACAATGAGCAGTTCTTC.